The 2 T cell receptor beta chains in this list originate from one sample, sequenced in a study of read filtering for tumor transcriptome and immune sequencing (dated by TCRdb to the early 2020s). Data came from an Illumina HiSeq 4000. The Immunoverse kit was used to build TCR libraries from approximately 410 ng RNA, with molecular barcoded adaptors covering alpha/delta and beta/gamma chains. TCRdb cleaned the public reads at Q25 with fastp, built clones with MiXCR and kept in-frame beta chains. CDR3 protein sequences are deduplicated, and each keeps its most common genes and DNA. This sample is represented by fewer than 75,000 distinct CDR3 sequences; more than 20% of them were singletons. The top ten clones comprise approximately 17% of the sample. The sample was a population of CD138-negative cells sorted from bone marrow. The cell subset or site label of this sample denotes: bone marrow mononuclear cells depleted of CD138+ plasma/myeloma cells by negative magnetic selection. Every receptor here comes from a donor at least 40 years old with multiple myeloma.

The table lists this clonotype with many counts. The chain recombines TRBV9 with TRBJ2-5; D is perhaps TRBD2 (5 bases). CDR1 is SGDLS and CDR2 is YYNGEE in the germline V gene. V gave up 0 bases and J gave up 5 bases, with 8 bases separating them. The CDR3 is 13 residues long. The CDR3 loop is CASSVVERETQYF. The CDR3 DNA reads as TGTGCCAGCAGCGTAGTGGAGCGGGAGACCCAGTACTTC.

The V call is TRBV20-1, the J call TRBJ2-7; TRBD2 aligns across 7 bases. CDR3 length: 19 residues. Per the germline V gene, CDR1 is DFQATT and CDR2 is SNEGSKA (reference sequence). V lost 1 base to trimming and J lost 3 bases; unmatched junction nucleotides: 21. The CDR3 DNA reads TGCAGTGCTAGAGGCCGCGGAGGATGGGCCGGGCGGGAGTACTACGAGCAGTACTTC. Translated, it gives CSARGRGGWAGREYYEQYF.